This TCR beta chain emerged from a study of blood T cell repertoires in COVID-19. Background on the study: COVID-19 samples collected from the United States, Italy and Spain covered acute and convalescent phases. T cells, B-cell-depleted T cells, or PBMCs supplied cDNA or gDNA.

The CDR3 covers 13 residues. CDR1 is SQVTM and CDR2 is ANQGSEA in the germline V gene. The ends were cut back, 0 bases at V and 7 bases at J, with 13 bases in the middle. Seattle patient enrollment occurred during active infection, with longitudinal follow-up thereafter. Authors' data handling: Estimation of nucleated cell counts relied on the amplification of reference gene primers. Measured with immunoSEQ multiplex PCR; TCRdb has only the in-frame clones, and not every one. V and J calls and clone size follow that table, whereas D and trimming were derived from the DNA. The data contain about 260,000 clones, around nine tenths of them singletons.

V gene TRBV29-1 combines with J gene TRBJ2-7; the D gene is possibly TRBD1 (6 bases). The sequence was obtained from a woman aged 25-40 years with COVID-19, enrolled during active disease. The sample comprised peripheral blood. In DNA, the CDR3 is TGCAGCGTTGAAGATAACGTACAGGGTGAGCAGTACTTC. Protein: CSVEDNVQGEQYF.